The clone carrying this T cell receptor beta chain was detected ten times or more. Library preparation (for TCRbeta) was performed with unique molecular identifiers. TCRdb ran MiXCR on the PCR reads and lists one entry per CDR3 protein. The data hold nearly 400,000 distinct CDR3 sequences, with around 21% observed a single time. These data come from a study of T-cell reconstitution after alpha-beta-depleted transplantation in children. CDR3 length equals 13 residues. CDR1 and CDR2 from the germline V gene are LGHDT and YNNKEL (reference sequence). Deletions cut 3 bases from V and 1 base from J, with 6 bases between.

The input for sequencing was PBMCs from the stem cell graft donor, taken from the stem cell graft. The receptor was derived from a human donor who donated a stem cell graft to a child with acute myeloid leukemia. The chain uses TRBV3-1 and TRBJ1-1; D gene ambiguous. CDR3 protein: CASSQDPNTEAFF. DNA of the CDR3: TGTGCCAGCAGCCAGGACCCGAACACTGAAGCTTTCTTT.